Each of the 3 T cell receptor beta chains below was sequenced from the same sample in a study of early T cells in non-severe SARS-CoV-2 infection. TCRdb reanalysed the 5' RACE reads using MiXCR and keeps one entry per CDR3 protein. Of about 89,000 distinct CDR3 sequences listed, roughly 15% are singletons. The sample in question was whole blood, obtained at baseline. Receptors were obtained from an adult who was a healthcare worker with PCR-confirmed SARS-CoV-2 infection or an uninfected control (not recorded which).

The V call is TRBV18, the J call TRBJ2-3, with a weak D call TRBD2 (7 bases). V shed 0 bases and J shed 6 bases, with 13 bases lying between them. This CDR3 is built from 15 residues. Germline-derived CDR1 and CDR2 are KGHSH and LQKENI. Here the CDR3 reads CASSPPAGARDTQYF. In DNA form, the CDR3 reads TGTGCCAGCTCACCACCGGCGGGGGCAAGGGATACGCAGTATTTT.

This clonotype was seen a few times. The V and J genes are TRBV19 and TRBJ1-2; D possibly corresponds to TRBD1 (5 bases). Trimming cost V 1 base and J 2 bases, with 11 bases left between them. Per the germline V gene, CDR1 is LNHDA and CDR2 is SQIVND (reference sequence). There are 15 residues in the CDR3. The CDR3, as DNA: TGTGCCAGTAGTATAGGGGGACGCGGAAACTATGGCTACACCTTC. Translation: CASSIGGRGNYGYTF.

This clonotype was recorded at least ten times. The chain carries TRBV7-2 and TRBJ2-7; tentatively, D is TRBD1 or TRBD2 (5 bases each). The CDR3 is made up of 14 amino acids. Germline lookup yields CDR1 SGHTA and CDR2 FQGNSA. Trimming removed 4 bases at V and 6 bases at J, with 16 bases between. The CDR3 reads CASSSSGTFFEQYF. For the CDR3, the DNA is TGTGCCAGCAGCTCCTCCGGGACCTTTTTCGAGCAGTACTTC.